This record looks at one T cell receptor beta chain sequence and its context. In the PCR, 60 Vbeta and 13 Jbeta primers were used. Method: immunoSEQ multiplex PCR; TCRdb's copy keeps in-frame clones and lacks some. Among 160,000 or so clones listed, 60% to 85% were seen once. The record originates from a study of cytomegalovirus exposure and HLA in healthy donors. The CDR3 contains 14 residues. The trim removed 4 bases at V and 8 bases at J, leaving 8 bases unmatched. Germline V CDR1 and CDR2: SGHRS, YFSETQ. The sequence was obtained from a woman in her 30s in good health and CMV-seronegative. What was sequenced was PBMCs. The chain joins TRBV5-1 to TRBJ2-4, with 8 bases that match TRBD1. This chain's CDR3 is CASSAGGSKDIQYF. The CDR3 DNA sequence: TGCGCCAGCAGCGCAGGGGGCTCTAAGGACATTCAGTACTTC.